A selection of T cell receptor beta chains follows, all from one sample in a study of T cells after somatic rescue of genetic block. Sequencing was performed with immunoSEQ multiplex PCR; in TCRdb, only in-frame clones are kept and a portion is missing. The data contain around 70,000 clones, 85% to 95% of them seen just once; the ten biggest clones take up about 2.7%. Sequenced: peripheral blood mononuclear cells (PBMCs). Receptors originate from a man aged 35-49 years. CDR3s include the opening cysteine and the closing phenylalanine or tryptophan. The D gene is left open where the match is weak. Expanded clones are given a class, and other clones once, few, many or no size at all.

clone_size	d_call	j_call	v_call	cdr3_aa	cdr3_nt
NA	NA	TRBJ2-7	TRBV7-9	CASSFGQPAEEQYF	TGTGCCAGCAGCTTCGGACAGCCAGCGGAGGAGCAGTACTTC
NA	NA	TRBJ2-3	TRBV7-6	CASSSQTGHTSTDTQYF	TGTGCCAGCAGCTCCCAAACGGGACATACTAGCACAGATACGCAGTATTTT
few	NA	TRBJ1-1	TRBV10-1	CATQKGVNTEAFF	TGCGCCACCCAAAAAGGGGTGAACACTGAAGCTTTCTTT
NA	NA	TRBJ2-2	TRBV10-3	CAISESTPGGAGELFF	TGTGCCATCAGTGAATCTACTCCTGGGGGTGCCGGGGAGCTGTTTTTT
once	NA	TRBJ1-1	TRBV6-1	CASNPRTGNTEAFF	TGTGCCAGCAACCCGCGGACGGGTAACACTGAAGCTTTCTTT
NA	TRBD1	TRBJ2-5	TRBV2	CASSRQGVGETQYF	TGTGCCAGCAGTCGACAGGGGGTAGGAGAGACCCAGTACTTC
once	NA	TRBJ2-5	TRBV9	CASSVVGSAGETQYF	TGTGCCAGCAGCGTAGTGGGATCCGCCGGTGAGACCCAGTACTTC
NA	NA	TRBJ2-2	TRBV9	CASRKSSVNTGELFF	TGTGCCAGCCGGAAGTCCAGTGTGAACACCGGGGAGCTGTTTTTT
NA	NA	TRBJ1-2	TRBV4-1	CASSQASGTTAYGYTF	TGCGCCAGCAGCCAAGCCTCAGGAACGACGGCCTATGGCTACACCTTC
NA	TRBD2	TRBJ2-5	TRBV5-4	CASTSRSGALGETQYF	TGTGCCAGCACCAGCCGGAGCGGGGCCTTGGGGGAGACCCAGTACTTC
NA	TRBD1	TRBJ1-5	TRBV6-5	CASGGGTGRNQPQHF	TGTGCCAGCGGGGGAGGGACAGGGAGAAATCAGCCCCAGCATTTT
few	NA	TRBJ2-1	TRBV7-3	CASSLNIGLQQFF	TGTGCCAGCAGCTTAAACATCGGACTACAGCAGTTCTTC
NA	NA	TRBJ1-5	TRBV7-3	CASSLRNGQPQHF	TGTGCCAGCAGCTTAAGAAACGGTCAGCCCCAGCATTTT
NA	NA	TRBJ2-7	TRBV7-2	CASSLTAVPQIEQYF	TGTGCCAGCAGCTTGACAGCGGTTCCACAGATCGAGCAGTACTTC
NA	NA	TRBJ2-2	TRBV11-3	CASSMRNTGELFF	TGTGCCAGCAGCATGAGGAACACCGGGGAGCTGTTTTTT
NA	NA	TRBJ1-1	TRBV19	CASSIRRMNTEAFF	TGTGCCAGTAGTATCAGGCGGATGAACACTGAAGCTTTCTTT
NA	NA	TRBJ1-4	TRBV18	CASSPQWGGATNEKLFF	TGTGCCAGCTCACCCCAGTGGGGAGGCGCAACTAATGAAAAACTGTTTTTT
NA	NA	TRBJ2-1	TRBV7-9	CASSLAGGPNEQFF	TGTGCCAGCAGCTTAGCGGGGGGGCCTAATGAGCAGTTCTTC
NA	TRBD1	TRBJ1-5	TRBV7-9	CASSLRQGDNQPQHF	TGTGCCAGCAGCCTGAGACAGGGTGACAATCAGCCCCAGCATTTT
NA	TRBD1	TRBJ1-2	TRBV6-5	CASRDAGQGDGYTF	TGTGCCAGCAGAGACGCGGGACAGGGGGATGGCTACACCTTC
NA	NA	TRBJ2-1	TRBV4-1	CASSQERWNEQFF	TGCGCCAGCAGCCAAGAACGTTGGAATGAGCAGTTCTTC
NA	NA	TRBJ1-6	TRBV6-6	CASSSAPGQAKSPLHF	TGTGCCAGCAGTTCTGCGCCTGGACAAGCCAAATCACCCCTCCACTTT
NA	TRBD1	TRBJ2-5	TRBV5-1	CASSPGTGEETQYF	TGCGCCAGCAGCCCCGGGACAGGGGAAGAGACCCAGTACTTC
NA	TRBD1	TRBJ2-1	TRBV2	CASSRQTGLYNEQFF	TGTGCCAGCTCTCGTCAGACAGGGCTCTACAATGAGCAGTTCTTC
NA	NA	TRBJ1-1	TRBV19	CASRPRGNTEAFF	TGTGCCAGTAGGCCCCGGGGGAACACTGAAGCTTTCTTT
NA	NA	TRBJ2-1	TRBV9	CASSTLGGGYNEQFF	TGTGCCAGCAGCACCTTAGGGGGGGGCTACAATGAGCAGTTCTTC
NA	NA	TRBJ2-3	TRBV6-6	CASGRAGDTDTQYF	TGTGCCAGCGGGAGGGCAGGGGACACAGATACGCAGTATTTT